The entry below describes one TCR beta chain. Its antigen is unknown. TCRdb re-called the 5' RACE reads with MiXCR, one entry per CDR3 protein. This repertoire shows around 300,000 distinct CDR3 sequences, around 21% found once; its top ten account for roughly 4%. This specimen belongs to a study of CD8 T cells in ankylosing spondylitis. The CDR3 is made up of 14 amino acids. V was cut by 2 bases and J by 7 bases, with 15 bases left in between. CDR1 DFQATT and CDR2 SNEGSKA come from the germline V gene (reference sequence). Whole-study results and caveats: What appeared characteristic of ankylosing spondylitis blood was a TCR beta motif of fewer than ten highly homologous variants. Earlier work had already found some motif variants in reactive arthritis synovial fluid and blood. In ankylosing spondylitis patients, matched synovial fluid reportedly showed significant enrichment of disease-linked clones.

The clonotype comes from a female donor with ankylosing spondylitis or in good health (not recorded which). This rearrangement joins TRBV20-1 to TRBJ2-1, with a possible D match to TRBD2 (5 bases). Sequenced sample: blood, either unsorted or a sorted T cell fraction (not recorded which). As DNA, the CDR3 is TGCAGTGCTAGATTCCAGGAGGCGTTGAATGAGCAGTTCTTC. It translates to CSARFQEALNEQFF.